Below are 7 T cell receptor beta chains sequenced from a single sample in a study of T cell changes during pregnancy in multiple sclerosis. The table came from immunoSEQ multiplex PCR; TCRdb's copy has only in-frame clones and leaves some out. The table includes about 68,000 clones, 92% detected once. This specimen was peripheral blood, taken in the second trimester of pregnancy. The source is a female donor in good health, enrolled as a control in a pregnancy study.

This rearrangement joins TRBV4-1 to TRBJ2-3, with 9 bases identical to TRBD2. Germline CDR1 reads MGHRA; CDR2 reads YSYEKL. Trimming took 0 bases from V and 5 from J; bases not matched to a gene: 15. The CDR3 totals 19 residues. CDR3 nucleotide sequence: TGCGCCAGCAGCCAAGAAGGGGTCATGGGCGGGGGGGCCTTAGATACGCAGTATTTT. Its protein product is CASSQEGVMGGGALDTQYF.

This chain connects TRBV9 to TRBJ2-7; D is perhaps TRBD2 (5 bases). This CDR3 spans 16 amino acids. Trimming left V 0 bases short and J 2 bases short, with 15 bases between. Germline V lookup: CDR1 SGDLS, CDR2 YYNGEE. This CDR3 is CASSVGPSGGAYEQYF. The DNA of the CDR3 is TGTGCCAGCAGCGTAGGGCCGAGCGGTGGGGCCTACGAGCAGTACTTC. The full variable domain, rest sourced from reference TRBV9 and TRBJ2-7, is DSGVTQTPKHLITATGQRVTLRCSPRSGDLSVYWYQQSLDQGLQFLIQYYNGEERAKGNILERFSAQQFPDLHSELNLSSLELGDSALYFCASSVGPSGGAYEQYFGPGTRLTVT.

This clone was observed a single time. The chain employs TRBV5-1 and TRBJ2-1; 14 positions agree with TRBD2. The V segment lost 4 bases and the J segment 8 bases; nucleotides outside the gene matches: 14. The CDR3 length is 18 residues. Germline V gives CDR1 SGHRS, CDR2 YFSETQ. The CDR3 protein is CASSLRLAGGRLFDEQFF. In DNA form, the CDR3 reads TGCGCCAGCAGCCTCCGACTAGCGGGAGGGCGCCTTTTCGATGAGCAGTTCTTC.

This chain uses TRBV2 with TRBJ1-4; the match to TRBD1 covers 7 bases. From germline, CDR1 is SNHLY and CDR2 FYNNEI. The CDR3 loop spans 15 amino acids. V was pared by 7 bases and J by 2 bases, with 7 bases of the junction left unmatched. CDR3 in amino acids: CASNILRGTNEKLFF. The CDR3 DNA sequence: TGTGCCAGCAATATCCTCAGGGGGACTAATGAAAAACTGTTTTTT.

The rearrangement links TRBV27 to TRBJ2-7, with 8 positions matching TRBD1. The length of the CDR3 is 15 residues. CDR1 MNHEY and CDR2 SMNVEV come from the germline V gene (reference sequence). Trimming removed 4 bases from V and 4 bases from J; junction bases left unmatched: 9. In DNA, the CDR3 is TGTGCCAGCAGTTCGGTGGACAGGGACAGTTACGAGCAGTACTTC. Translating gives CASSSVDRDSYEQYF.

The chain has TRBV27 and TRBJ2-3; D might be TRBD2 (6 bases). Germline CDR1 is MNHEY and CDR2 is SMNVEV (reference sequence). Trimming cost V 9 bases and J 2 bases, with 15 bases left between them. There are 14 residues in the CDR3. The CDR3 DNA is TGTGCCAGTACCCCACTAGCATCCACAGATACGCAGTATTTT. This codes for CASTPLASTDTQYF.

The chain employs TRBV5-1 and TRBJ1-5, with D unresolved. Trimming took 4 bases from V and 0 from J, leaving 14 bases between them. The CDR3 extends over 16 amino acids. Germline CDR1 and CDR2: SGHRS and YFSETQ. CDR3 sequence (DNA): TGCGCCAGCAGCATAGCCGGAAGTTATAGCAATCAGCCCCAGCATTTT. This gives the protein CASSIAGSYSNQPQHF.